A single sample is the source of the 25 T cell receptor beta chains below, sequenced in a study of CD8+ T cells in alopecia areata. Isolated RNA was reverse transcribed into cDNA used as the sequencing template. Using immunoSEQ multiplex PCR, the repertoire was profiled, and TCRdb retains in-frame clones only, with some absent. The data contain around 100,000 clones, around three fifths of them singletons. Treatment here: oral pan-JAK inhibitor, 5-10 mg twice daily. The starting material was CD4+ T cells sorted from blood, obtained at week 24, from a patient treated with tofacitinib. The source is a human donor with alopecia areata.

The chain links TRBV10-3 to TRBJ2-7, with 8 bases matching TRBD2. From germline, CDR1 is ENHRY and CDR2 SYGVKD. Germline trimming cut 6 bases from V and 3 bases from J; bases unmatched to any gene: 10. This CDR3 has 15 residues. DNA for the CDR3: TGTGCCATCAGCCCTGGGGTAGCGGGGCGCTACGAGCAGTACTTC. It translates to CAISPGVAGRYEQYF.

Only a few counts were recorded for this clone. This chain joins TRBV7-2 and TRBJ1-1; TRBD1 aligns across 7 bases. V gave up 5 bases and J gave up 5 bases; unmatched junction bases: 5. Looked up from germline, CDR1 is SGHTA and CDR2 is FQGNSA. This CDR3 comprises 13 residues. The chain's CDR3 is CASSKGQFTEAFF. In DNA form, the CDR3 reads TGTGCCAGCAGCAAGGGACAGTTTACTGAAGCTTTCTTT. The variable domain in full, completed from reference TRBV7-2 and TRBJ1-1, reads GAGVSQSPSNKVTEKGKDVELRCDPISGHTALYWYRQSLGQGLEFLIYFQGNSAPDKSGLPSDRFSAERTGGSVSTLTIQRTQQEDSAVYLCASSKGQFTEAFFGQGTRLTVV.

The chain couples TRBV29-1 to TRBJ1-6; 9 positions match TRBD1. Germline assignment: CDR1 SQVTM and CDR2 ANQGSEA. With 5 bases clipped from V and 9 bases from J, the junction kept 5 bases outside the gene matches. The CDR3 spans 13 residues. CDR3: CSVSQGAGSPLHF. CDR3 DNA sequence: TGCAGCGTTTCACAGGGGGCCGGTTCACCCCTCCACTTT.

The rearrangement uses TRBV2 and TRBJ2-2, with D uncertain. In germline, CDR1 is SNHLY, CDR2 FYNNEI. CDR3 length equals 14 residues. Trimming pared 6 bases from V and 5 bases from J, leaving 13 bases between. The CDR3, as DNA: TGTGCCAGCAGCCAAACCAGAAATACCGGGGAGCTGTTTTTT. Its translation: CASSQTRNTGELFF.

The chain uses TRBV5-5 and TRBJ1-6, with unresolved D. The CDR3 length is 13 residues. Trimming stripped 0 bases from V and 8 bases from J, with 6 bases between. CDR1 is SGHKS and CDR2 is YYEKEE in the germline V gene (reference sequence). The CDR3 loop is CASSLVGDSPLHF. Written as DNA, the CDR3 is TGTGCCAGCAGCTTGGTTGGGGATTCACCCCTCCACTTT.

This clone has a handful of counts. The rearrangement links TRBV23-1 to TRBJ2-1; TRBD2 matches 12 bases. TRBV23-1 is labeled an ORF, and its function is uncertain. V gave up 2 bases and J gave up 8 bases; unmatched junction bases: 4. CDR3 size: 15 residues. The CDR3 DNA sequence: TGCGCCAGCAGTCAAGAACTAGCGGGGGGATATGAGCAGTTCTTC. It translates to CASSQELAGGYEQFF.

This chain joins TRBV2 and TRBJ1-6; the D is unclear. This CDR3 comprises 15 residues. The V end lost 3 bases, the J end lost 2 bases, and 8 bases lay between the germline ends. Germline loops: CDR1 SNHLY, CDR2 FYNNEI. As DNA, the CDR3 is TGTGCCAGCAGTGATCAGGATCCCTATAATTCACCCCTCCACTTT. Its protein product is CASSDQDPYNSPLHF.

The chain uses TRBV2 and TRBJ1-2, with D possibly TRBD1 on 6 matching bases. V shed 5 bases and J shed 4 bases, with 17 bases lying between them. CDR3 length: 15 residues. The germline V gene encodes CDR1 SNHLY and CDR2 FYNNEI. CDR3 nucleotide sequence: TGTGCCAGCAGTCCGGTCCGGGGGCCTATCTATGGCTACACCTTC. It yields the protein CASSPVRGPIYGYTF. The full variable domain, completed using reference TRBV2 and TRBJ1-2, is EPEVTQTPSHQVTQMGQEVILRCVPISNHLYFYWYRQILGQKVEFLVSFYNNEISEKSEIFDDQFSVERPDGSNFTLKIRSTKLEDSAMYFCASSPVRGPIYGYTFGSGTRLTVV.

The CDR3 loop reads CASSEVLRGYTF. As DNA, the CDR3 is TGTGCCAGTAGTGAGGTTCTGCGTGGCTACACCTTC. V is TRBV19 and J is TRBJ1-2; D remains unclear. Trimming removed 5 bases from V and 7 bases from J, with 11 bases in between. Germline V CDR1 and CDR2: LNHDA, SQIVND (reference sequence). The CDR3 spans 12 residues. The variable domain in full, with the rest retrieved from reference TRBV19 and TRBJ1-2, is DGGITQSPKYLFRKEGQNVTLSCEQNLNHDAMYWYRQDPGQGLRLIYYSQIVNDFQKGDIAEGYSVSREKKESFPLTVTSAQKNPTAFYLCASSEVLRGYTFGSGTRLTVV.

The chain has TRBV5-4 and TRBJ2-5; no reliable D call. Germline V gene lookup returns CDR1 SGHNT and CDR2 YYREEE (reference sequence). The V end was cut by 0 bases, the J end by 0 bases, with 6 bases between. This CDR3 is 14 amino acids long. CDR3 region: CASSLDSYQETQYF. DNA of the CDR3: TGTGCCAGCAGCTTGGACTCGTACCAAGAGACCCAGTACTTC.

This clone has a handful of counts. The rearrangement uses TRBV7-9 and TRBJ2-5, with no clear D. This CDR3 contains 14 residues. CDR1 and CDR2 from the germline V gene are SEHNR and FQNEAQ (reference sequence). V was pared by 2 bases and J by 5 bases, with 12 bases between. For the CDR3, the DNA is TGTGCCAGCAGCTTATGGACGATGGGGGAGACCCAGTACTTC. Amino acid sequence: CASSLWTMGETQYF.

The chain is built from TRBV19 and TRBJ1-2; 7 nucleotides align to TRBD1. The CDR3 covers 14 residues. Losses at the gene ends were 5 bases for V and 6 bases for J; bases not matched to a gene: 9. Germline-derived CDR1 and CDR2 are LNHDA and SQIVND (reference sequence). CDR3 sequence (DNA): TGTGCCAGTAGTTCCCGGGCGACAGGGCATGGCTACACCTTC. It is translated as CASSSRATGHGYTF.

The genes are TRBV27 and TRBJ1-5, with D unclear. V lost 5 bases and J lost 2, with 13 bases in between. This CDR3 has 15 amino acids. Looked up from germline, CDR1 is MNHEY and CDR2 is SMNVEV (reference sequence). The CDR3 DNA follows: TGTGCCAGCAGTCCTAAGAGGGTAGGCAATCAGCCCCAGCATTTT. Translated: CASSPKRVGNQPQHF.

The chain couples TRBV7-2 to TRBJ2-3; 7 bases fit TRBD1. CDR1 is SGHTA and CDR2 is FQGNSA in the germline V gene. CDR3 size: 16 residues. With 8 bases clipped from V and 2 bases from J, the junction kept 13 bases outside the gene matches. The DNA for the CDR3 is TGTGCCAGCGGGTTTAAGGGGACAGAACCCACAGATACGCAGTATTTT. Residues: CASGFKGTEPTDTQYF.

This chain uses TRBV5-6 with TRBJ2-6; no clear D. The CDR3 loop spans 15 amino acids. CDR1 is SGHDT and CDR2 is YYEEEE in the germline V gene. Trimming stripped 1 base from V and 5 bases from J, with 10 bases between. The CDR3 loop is CASSLQPVRANVLTF. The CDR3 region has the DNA TGTGCCAGCAGCTTGCAGCCAGTTCGGGCCAACGTCCTGACTTTC.

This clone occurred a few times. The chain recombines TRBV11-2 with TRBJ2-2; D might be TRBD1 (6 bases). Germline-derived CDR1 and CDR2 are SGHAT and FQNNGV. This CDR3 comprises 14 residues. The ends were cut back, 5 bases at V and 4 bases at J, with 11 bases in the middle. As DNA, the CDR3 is TGTGCCAGCAGCCCCGACAGGCTCACCGGGGAGCTGTTTTTT. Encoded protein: CASSPDRLTGELFF.

The CDR3 bases are TGTGCCAGCAGCTTTGGTTCTCCCGGCCAGGGCGATGGCTACACCTTC. This translates into CASSFGSPGQGDGYTF. V gene TRBV7-3 combines with J gene TRBJ1-2; weak D call: TRBD1 (5 bases). Between the trimmed V and J ends, which lost 3 bases and 6 bases, there was a span of 20 bases. The CDR3 spans 16 residues. Germline-derived CDR1 and CDR2 are SGHTA and FQGTGA.

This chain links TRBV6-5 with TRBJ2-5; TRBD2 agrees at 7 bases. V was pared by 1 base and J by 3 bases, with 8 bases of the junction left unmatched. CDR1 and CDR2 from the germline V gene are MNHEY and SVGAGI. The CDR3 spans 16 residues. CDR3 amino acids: CASSYWIAGPKETQYF. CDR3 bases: TGTGCCAGCAGTTACTGGATAGCGGGTCCTAAAGAGACCCAGTACTTC.

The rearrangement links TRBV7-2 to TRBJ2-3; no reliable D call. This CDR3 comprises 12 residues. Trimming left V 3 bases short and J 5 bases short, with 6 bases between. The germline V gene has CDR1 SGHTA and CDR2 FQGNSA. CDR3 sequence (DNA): TGTGCCAGCAGCTTTGCAATAGATACGCAGTATTTT. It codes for CASSFAIDTQYF. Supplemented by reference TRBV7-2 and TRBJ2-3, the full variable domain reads GAGVSQSPSNKVTEKGKDVELRCDPISGHTALYWYRQSLGQGLEFLIYFQGNSAPDKSGLPSDRFSAERTGGSVSTLTIQRTQQEDSAVYLCASSFAIDTQYFGPGTRLTVL.

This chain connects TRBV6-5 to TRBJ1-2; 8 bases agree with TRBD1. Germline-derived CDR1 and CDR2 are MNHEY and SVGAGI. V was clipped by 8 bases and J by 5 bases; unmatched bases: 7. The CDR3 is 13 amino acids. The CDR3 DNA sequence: TGTGCCAGCGGCGAACAGGGGGGGTATGGCTACACCTTC. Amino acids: CASGEQGGYGYTF.

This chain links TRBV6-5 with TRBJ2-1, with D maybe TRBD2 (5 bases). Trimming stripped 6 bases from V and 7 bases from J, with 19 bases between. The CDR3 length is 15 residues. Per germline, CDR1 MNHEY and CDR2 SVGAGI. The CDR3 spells CASRPGLYLGNEQFF. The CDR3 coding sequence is TGTGCCAGCAGGCCCGGACTCTACCTGGGGAATGAGCAGTTCTTC.

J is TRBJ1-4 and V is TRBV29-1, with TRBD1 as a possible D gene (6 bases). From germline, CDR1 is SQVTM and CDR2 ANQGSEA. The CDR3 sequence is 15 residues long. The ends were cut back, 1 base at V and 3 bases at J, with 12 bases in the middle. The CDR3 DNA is TGCAGCGTTGAAGGGTGGAGGGGGTCTAATGAAAAACTGTTTTTT. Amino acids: CSVEGWRGSNEKLFF.

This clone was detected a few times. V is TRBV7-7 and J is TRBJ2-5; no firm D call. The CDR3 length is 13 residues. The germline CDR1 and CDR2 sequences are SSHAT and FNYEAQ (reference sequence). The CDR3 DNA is TGTGCTACCAGCAGATACCCCCAAGAGACCCAGTACTTC. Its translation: CATSRYPQETQYF.

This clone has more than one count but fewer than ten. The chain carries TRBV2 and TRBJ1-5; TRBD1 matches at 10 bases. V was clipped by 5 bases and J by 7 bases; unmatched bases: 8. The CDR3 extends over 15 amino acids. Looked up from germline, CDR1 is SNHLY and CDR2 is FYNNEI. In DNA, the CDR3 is TGTGCCAGCAGTTCCGGGACAGGGGTAACGCAGCCCCAGCATTTT. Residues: CASSSGTGVTQPQHF.

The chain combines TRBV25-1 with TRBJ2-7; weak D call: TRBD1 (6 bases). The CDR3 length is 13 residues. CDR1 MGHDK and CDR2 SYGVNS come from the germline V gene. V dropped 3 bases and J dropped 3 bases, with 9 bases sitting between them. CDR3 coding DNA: TGTGCCAGCAGTGACGACAGGATCTACGAGCAGTACTTC. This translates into CASSDDRIYEQYF.